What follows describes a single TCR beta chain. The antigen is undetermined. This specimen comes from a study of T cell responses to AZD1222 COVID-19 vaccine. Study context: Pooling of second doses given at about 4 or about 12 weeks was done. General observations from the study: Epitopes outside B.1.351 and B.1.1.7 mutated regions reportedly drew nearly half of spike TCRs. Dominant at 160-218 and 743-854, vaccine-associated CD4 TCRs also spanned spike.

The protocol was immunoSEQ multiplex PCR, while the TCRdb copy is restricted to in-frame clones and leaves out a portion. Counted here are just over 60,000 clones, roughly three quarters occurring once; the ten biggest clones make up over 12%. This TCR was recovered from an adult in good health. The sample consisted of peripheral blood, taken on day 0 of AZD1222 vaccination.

The CDR3 coding sequence is TGCGCCAGCAGCGGCGCTAGCGGGGGCCACTCCTACAATGAGCAGTTCTTC. It yields the protein CASSGASGGHSYNEQFF. The rearrangement joins TRBV4-3 to TRBJ2-1, with 10 bases lining up with TRBD2. The germline V gene encodes CDR1 LGHNA and CDR2 YSLEER. J was trimmed by 0 bases and V by 5 bases; bases with no gene match: 7. This CDR3 comprises 17 residues.